This is a list of T cell receptor beta chains from one sample in a study of control samples from healthy donors and cancer patients. Here immunoSEQ multiplex PCR was the method, and the copy in TCRdb shows in-frame clones only, minus some. The repertoire includes roughly 24,000 clones, about 83% of them detected once, and 25% to 30% sits in the top ten. Sequenced: PBMCs. The receptors here all came from a man in his sixties with head and neck cancer. CDR3s include the opening cysteine and the closing phenylalanine or tryptophan. The D gene is left open where the match is weak. Part of the rows lack a size; the others show once, few, many or a class for expanded clones.

-	TRBV21-1	TRBJ2-2	-	TGTGCCAGCAGCGATACTGGGGGCGGGGAGCTGTTTTTT	CASSDTGGGELFF
TRBD2	TRBV6-7	TRBJ2-1	-	TGTGCCAGCAGTTCGGCAAGCGGGGTCTCCTACAATGAGCAGTTCTTC	CASSSASGVSYNEQFF
TRBD1	TRBV7-2	TRBJ2-7	-	TGTGCCAGCAGCCCCGTTGGCCAGGGGGATTACGAGCAGTACTTC	CASSPVGQGDYEQYF
-	TRBV7-9	TRBJ1-1	-	TGTGCCAGCAGCCGAGTAGGGAGGAACACTGAAGCTTTCTTT	CASSRVGRNTEAFF
TRBD1	TRBV27	TRBJ1-4	-	TGTGCCAGCAGTTTAGACAGGGTACCTGAAAAACTGTTTTTT	CASSLDRVPEKLFF
TRBD2	TRBV18	TRBJ2-1	-	TGTGCCAGCTCAACCCCCGGACTAGCGGGAGGCTCCTACAATGAGCAGTTCTTC	CASSTPGLAGGSYNEQFF
TRBD1	TRBV10-3	TRBJ2-7	-	TGTGCCATCAGTGGGACAGGGGAAGGTGGTGCGATAATCTACGAGCAGTACTTC	CAISGTGEGGAIIYEQYF
TRBD1	TRBV7-8	TRBJ1-6	-	TGTGCCAGCAGCTTGCGACAGGGCGAGTCACCCCTCCACTTT	CASSLRQGESPLHF
-	TRBV2	TRBJ2-1	few	TGTGCCAGCAAGACAGTTAACGAGCAGTTCTTC	CASKTVNEQFF
TRBD2	TRBV4-1	TRBJ2-1	-	TGCGCCAGCAGCCAAGATACTAGCGGGAGACCCAATGAGCAGTTCTTC	CASSQDTSGRPNEQFF